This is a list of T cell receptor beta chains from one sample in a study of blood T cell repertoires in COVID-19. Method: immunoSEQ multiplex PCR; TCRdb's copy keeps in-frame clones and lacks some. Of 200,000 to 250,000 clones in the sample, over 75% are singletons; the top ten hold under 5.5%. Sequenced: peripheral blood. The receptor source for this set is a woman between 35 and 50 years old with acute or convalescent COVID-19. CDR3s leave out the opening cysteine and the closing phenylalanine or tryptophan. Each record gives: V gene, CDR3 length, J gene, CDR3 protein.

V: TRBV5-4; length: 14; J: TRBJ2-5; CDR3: ASSLFIAGDQETQY
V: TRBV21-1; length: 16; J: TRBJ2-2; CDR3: ASSLRGLAGGNTGELF
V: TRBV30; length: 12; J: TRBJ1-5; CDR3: AYDQDRGGQPQH
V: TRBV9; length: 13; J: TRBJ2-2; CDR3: ASSVKGQGTGELF
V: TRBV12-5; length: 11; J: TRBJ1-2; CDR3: ASGIQGVPGYT
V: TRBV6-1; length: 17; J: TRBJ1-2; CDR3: ASSEEVIRRSPTLWGYT
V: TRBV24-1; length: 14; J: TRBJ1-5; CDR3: ATSDHRDRANQPQH
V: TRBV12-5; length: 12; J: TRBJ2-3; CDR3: ASGFAGHTDTQY
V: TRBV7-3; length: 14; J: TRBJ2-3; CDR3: ASSSTRLAGKDTQY
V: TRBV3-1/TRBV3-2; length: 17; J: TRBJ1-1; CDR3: ASSQEIRVVDRGNTEAF
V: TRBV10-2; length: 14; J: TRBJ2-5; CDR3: ASSDPGLAAQETQY
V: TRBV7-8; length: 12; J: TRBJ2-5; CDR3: ASSLGTAGETQY